The entry below gives a single TCR beta chain sequence along with its context. Its antigen is as yet unknown. PCR was performed using 60 Vbeta and 13 Jbeta primers. Profiling relied on immunoSEQ multiplex PCR, and the TCRdb table lists in-frame clones only, not all of them. Recorded here are approximately 100,000 clones; the top ten clones represent 0.59%. These data originate in a study of cytomegalovirus exposure and HLA in healthy donors. The germline V gene has CDR1 MNHNY and CDR2 SVGAGI (reference sequence). With 5 bases removed from V and 5 bases from J, the gap between germline ends came to 13 bases. The length of the CDR3 is 14 residues. General study results and limits: Cytomegalovirus association was listed for around 180 TCR beta chains.

Sequenced: PBMCs. This receptor was identified in a man in his fifties in good health and CMV-seronegative. The chain joins TRBV6-6 to TRBJ1-5, with a tentative D call TRBD1 (6 bases). CDR3 nucleotides: TGTGCCAGCAGTCACACAGGGAGCTATCAGCCCCAGCATTTT. Protein: CASSHTGSYQPQHF.